This T cell receptor beta chain was recorded in a study of CD8+ T cells in alopecia areata. Study-wide points: The study found tofacitinib significantly decreased scalp clonality and expanded CD8+ clones among the top 100. More clonal than normal scalp was lesional scalp, particularly alopecia totalis/universalis.

This clone was counted a few times. Its antigen is as yet unknown. This CDR3 is built from 16 residues. CDR1 and CDR2 from the germline V gene are MNHNY and SVGAGI (reference sequence). V was shortened by 0 bases and J by 0 bases, with 11 bases between the two germline ends. After isolation, RNA underwent reverse transcription to generate cDNA as the sequencing template. Generated by immunoSEQ multiplex PCR, the TCRdb table keeps only in-frame clones and is missing some. The sample has approximately 150,000 clones, around three fifths seen once. Specified treatment: oral pan-JAK inhibitor, 5-10 mg twice daily. Patients with alopecia areata provided lesional scalp punch biopsies as well as peripheral blood. The sorting of PBMCs gave CD4+ and CD8+ T cells.

This specimen was CD4+ T cells sorted from blood, taken at week 24, from a patient treated with tofacitinib. The rearrangement uses TRBV6-6 and TRBJ1-1, with D uncertain. The TCR originated in a human donor with alopecia areata. The CDR3 protein is CASSYSIGRMNTEAFF. In DNA, the CDR3 is TGTGCCAGCAGTTACTCGATAGGCAGGATGAACACTGAAGCTTTCTTT.